This note documents a single T cell receptor (beta chain) sequence. The data were taken from a study of blood T cell repertoires in COVID-19. V trimming: 4 bases; J trimming: 1 base; junction bases outside the gene matches: 4. CDR3 size: 16 residues. Germline-derived CDR1 and CDR2 are LNHDA and SQIVND (reference sequence). Here immunoSEQ multiplex PCR was the method, and the copy in TCRdb shows in-frame clones only, minus some. The table records some 21,000 clones, 86% of them present only once. The V call is TRBV19, the J call TRBJ2-3; 11 bases agree with TRBD2. Input material: peripheral blood. This receptor was identified in an elderly woman with active or convalescent COVID-19. The CDR3 DNA sequence: TGTGCCAGTAGTACAATACTAGCGGGAGGCACAGATACGCAGTATTTT. Residues: CASSTILAGGTDTQYF.